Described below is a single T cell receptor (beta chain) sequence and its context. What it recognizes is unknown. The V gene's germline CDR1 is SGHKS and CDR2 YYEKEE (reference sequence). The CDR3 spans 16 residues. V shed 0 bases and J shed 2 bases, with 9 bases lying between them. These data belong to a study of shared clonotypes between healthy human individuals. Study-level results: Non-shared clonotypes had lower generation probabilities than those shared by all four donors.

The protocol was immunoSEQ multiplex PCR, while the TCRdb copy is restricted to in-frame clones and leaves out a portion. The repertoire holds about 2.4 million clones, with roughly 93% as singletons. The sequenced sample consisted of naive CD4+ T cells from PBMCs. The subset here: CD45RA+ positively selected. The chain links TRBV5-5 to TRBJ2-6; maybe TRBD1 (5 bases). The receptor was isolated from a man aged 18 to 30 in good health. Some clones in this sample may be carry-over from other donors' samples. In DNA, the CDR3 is TGTGCCAGCAGCTTGGTCGTACAGGCTGGGGCCAACGTCCTGACTTTC. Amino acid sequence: CASSLVVQAGANVLTF.